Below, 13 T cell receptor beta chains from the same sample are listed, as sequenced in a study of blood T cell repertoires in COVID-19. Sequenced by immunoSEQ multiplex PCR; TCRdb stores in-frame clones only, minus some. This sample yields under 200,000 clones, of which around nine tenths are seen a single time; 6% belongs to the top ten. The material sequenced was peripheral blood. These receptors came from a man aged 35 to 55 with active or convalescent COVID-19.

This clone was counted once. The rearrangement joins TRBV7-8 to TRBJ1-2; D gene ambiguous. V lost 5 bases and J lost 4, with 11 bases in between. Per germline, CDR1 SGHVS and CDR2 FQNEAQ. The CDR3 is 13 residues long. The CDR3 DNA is TGTGCCAGCAGCCCATACAGTACCTATGGCTACACCTTC. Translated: CASSPYSTYGYTF.

The CDR3 loop reads CASSLVGSGNTGELFF. Here the CDR3 DNA reads TGCGCCAGCAGCTTGGTTGGGTCGGGGAACACCGGGGAGCTGTTTTTT. This sequence joins TRBV5-1 and TRBJ2-2; D unresolved. Between the trimmed V and J ends, which lost 0 bases and 1 base, there was a span of 10 bases. The length of the CDR3 is 16 residues. Germline lookup yields CDR1 SGHRS and CDR2 YFSETQ.

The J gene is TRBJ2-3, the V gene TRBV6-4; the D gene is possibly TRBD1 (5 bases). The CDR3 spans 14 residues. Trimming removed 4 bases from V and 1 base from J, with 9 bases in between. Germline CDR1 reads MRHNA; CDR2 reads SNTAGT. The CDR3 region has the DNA TGTGCCAGCAGTGGTCAGGGTGGCACAGATACGCAGTATTTT. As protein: CASSGQGGTDTQYF.

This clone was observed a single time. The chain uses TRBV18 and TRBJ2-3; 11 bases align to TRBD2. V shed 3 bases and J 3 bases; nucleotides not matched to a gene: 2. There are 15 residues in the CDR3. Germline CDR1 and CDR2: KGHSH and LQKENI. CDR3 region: CASSPSSGGTDTQYF. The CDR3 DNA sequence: TGTGCCAGCTCACCTTCTAGCGGGGGGACAGATACGCAGTATTTT.

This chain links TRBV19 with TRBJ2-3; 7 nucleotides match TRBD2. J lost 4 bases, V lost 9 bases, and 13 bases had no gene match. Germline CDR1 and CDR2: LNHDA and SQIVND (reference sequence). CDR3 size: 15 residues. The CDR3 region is CASSRGRAGADTQYF. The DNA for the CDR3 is TGTGCCAGCAGTCGGGGGAGGGCCGGCGCAGATACGCAGTATTTT.

CDR3 amino acids: CAIRMTSDSYEQYF. CDR3 in DNA: TGTGCCATCAGAATGACTAGCGACTCCTACGAGCAGTACTTC. The genes are TRBV10-3 and TRBJ2-7; 8 bases fit TRBD2. Trimming removed 6 bases from V and 0 bases from J; junction bases left unmatched: 4. In germline, CDR1 is ENHRY, CDR2 SYGVKD. The CDR3 sequence is 14 residues long.

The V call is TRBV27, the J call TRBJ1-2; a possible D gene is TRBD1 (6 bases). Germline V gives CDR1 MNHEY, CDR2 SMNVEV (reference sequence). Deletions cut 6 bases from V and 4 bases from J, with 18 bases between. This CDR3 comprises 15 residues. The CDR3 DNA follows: TGTGCCAGCAGATCCGGGACAATTCTTTTCTATGGCTACACCTTC. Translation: CASRSGTILFYGYTF.

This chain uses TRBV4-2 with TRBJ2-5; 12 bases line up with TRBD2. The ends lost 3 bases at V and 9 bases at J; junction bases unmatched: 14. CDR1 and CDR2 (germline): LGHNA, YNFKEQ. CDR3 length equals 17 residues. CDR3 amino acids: CASSQGSLAGGHGAQYF. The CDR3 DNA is TGTGCCAGCAGCCAGGGATCCCTAGCGGGGGGGCATGGGGCCCAGTACTTC.

The CDR3 DNA follows: TGTGCCAGTAGTATAGCAGGGGCCATCTACGAGCAGTACTTC. Residues: CASSIAGAIYEQYF. This chain links TRBV19 with TRBJ2-7, with D possibly matching TRBD1 (6 bases). This CDR3 has 14 residues. Germline loops: CDR1 LNHDA, CDR2 SQIVND (reference sequence). V lost 1 base, J lost 3 bases, and 10 bases lay in between.

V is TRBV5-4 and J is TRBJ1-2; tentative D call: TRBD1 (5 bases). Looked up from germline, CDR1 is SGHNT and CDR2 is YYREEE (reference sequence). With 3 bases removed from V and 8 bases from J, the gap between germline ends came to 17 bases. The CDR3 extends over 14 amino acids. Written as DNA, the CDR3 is TGTGCCAGCAGCTCAACAGGCCCGTCGCAGGGCTACACCTTC. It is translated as CASSSTGPSQGYTF.

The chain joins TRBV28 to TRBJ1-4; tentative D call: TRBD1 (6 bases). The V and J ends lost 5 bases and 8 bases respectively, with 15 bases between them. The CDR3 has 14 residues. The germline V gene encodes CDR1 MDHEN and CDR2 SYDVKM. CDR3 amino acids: CASSTQGYREKLFF. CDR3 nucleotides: TGTGCCAGCAGTACTCAGGGGTATCGCGAAAAACTGTTTTTT.

The chain's CDR3 is CASSSGTGGSGANVLTF. In DNA, the CDR3 is TGCGCCAGCAGCTCGGGGACAGGGGGATCTGGGGCCAACGTCCTGACTTTC. V gene TRBV5-1 combines with J gene TRBJ2-6, with 11 bases aligning to TRBD1. The CDR3 has 17 amino acids. CDR1 is SGHRS, CDR2 YFSETQ, per germline. With 3 bases clipped from V and 1 base from J, the junction kept 3 bases outside the gene matches.

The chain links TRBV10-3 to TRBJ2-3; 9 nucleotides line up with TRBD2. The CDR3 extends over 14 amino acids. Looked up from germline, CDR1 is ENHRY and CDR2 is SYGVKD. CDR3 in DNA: TGTGGGGTAGCGGGGGAACAGAGCACAGATACGCAGTATTTT. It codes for CGVAGEQSTDTQYF.